This T cell receptor beta chain was obtained from a study of high-grade serous ovarian cancer treatment subgroups. Study results and limitations: CDR1 and CDR2 were left unanalyzed; analyses focused on CDR3.

The V gene's germline CDR1 is MDHEN and CDR2 SYDVKM. V lost 3 bases and J lost 6; bases outside the gene matches: 3. The CDR3 covers 13 residues. As to this clone: Its antigen is still unknown.

Measured with immunoSEQ multiplex PCR; TCRdb has only the in-frame clones, and not every one. The table shows nearly 15,000 clones, with approximately 87% occurring only once. Tumor tissue was taken before any definitive surgery or chemotherapy was given. The chain links TRBV28 to TRBJ2-5, with TRBD1 matching 8 bases. This clonotype was sampled from a human donor with high-grade serous ovarian cancer. The sequenced sample was tumor tissue. Here the CDR3 DNA reads TGTGCCAGCAGTTTCAGGGGGCGAAAGACCCAGTACTTC. Translated, it gives CASSFRGRKTQYF.